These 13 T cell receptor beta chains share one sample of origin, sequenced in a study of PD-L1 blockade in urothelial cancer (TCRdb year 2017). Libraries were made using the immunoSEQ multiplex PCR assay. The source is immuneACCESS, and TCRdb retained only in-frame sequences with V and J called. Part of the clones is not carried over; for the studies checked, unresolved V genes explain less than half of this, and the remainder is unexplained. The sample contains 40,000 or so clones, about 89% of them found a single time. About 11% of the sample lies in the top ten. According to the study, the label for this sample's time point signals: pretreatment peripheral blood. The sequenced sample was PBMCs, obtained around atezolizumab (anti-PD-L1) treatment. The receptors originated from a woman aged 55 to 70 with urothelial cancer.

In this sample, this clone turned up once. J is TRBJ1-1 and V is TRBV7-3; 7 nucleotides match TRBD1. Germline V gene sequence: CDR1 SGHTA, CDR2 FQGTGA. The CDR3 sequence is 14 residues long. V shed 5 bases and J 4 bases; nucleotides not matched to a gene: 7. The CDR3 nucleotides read TGTGCCAGCAGCGCCATAGGGGGCCCCACTGAAGCTTTCTTT. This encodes CASSAIGGPTEAFF.

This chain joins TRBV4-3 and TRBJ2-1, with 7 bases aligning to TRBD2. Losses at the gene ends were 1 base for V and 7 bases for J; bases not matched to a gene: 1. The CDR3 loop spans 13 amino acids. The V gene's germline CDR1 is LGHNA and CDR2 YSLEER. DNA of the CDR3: TGCGCCAGCAGCCAAGGGGGGGGGAATGAGCAGTTCTTC. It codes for CASSQGGGNEQFF.

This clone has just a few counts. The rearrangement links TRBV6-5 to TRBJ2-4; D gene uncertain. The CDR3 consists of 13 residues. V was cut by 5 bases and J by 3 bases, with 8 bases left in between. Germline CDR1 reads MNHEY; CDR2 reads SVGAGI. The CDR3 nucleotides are TGTGCCAGCAGTCCGGGTGACAAAAACATTCAGTACTTC. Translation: CASSPGDKNIQYF.

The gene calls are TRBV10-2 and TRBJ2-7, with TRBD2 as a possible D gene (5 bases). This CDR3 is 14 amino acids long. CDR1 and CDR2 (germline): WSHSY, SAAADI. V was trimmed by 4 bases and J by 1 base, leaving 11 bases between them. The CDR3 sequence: CASSVSGGSYEQYF. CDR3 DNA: TGCGCCAGCAGTGTTTCAGGAGGATCCTACGAGCAGTACTTC.

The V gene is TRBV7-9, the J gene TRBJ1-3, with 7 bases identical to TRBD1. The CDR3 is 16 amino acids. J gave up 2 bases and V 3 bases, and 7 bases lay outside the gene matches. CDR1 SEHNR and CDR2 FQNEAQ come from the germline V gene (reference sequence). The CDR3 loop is CASSFRTGAAGNTIYF. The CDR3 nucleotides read TGTGCCAGCAGCTTCCGCACAGGGGCAGCTGGAAACACCATATATTTT.

This CDR3 reads CASSAPPIAGYSYEQYF. The CDR3 DNA follows: TGTGCCAGCAGTGCGCCCCCCATAGCGGGCTACTCCTACGAGCAGTACTTC. The chain links TRBV27 to TRBJ2-7; 7 bases align to TRBD2. Germline lookup yields CDR1 MNHEY and CDR2 SMNVEV (reference sequence). V trimming: 5 bases; J trimming: 0 bases; junction bases outside the gene matches: 13. CDR3 length: 17 residues.

The CDR3 DNA sequence: TGTGCCAGCGCCACAGGGGTGCAGCCCCAGCATTTT. Translated: CASATGVQPQHF. The chain links TRBV18 to TRBJ1-5, with 7 positions matching TRBD1. J gave up 7 bases and V 8 bases, and 5 bases lay outside the gene matches. This CDR3 is 12 amino acids long. CDR1 is KGHSH and CDR2 is LQKENI in the germline V gene.

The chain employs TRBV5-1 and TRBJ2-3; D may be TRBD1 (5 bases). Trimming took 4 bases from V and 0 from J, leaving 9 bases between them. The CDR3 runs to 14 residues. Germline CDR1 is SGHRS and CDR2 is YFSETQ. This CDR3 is CASSEQDSTDTQYF. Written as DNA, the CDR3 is TGCGCCAGCAGCGAACAGGATAGCACAGATACGCAGTATTTT.

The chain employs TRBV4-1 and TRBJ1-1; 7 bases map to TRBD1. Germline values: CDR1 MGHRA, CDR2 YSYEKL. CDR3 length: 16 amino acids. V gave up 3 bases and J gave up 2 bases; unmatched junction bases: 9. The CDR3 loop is CASSQGPTGVNTEAFF. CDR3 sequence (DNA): TGCGCCAGCAGCCAGGGCCCAACAGGGGTCAACACTGAAGCTTTCTTT.

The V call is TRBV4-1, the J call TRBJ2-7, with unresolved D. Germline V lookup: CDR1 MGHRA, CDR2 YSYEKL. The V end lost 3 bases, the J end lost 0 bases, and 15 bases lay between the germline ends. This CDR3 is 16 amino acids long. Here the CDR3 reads CASSQGRSRTSYEQYF. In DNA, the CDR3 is TGCGCCAGCAGCCAGGGCCGCTCCCGAACCTCCTACGAGCAGTACTTC.

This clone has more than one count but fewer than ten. CDR3 sequence (DNA): TGTGCCAGCAGTGAGGGGACAGCTAACTATGGCTACACCTTC. Its protein is CASSEGTANYGYTF. The V call is TRBV6-5, the J call TRBJ1-2, with 7 positions matching TRBD1. The CDR3 sequence is 14 residues long. Germline values: CDR1 MNHEY, CDR2 SVGAGI. Trimming at V came to 5 bases and at J to 0 bases, leaving 3 bases not matched to a gene.

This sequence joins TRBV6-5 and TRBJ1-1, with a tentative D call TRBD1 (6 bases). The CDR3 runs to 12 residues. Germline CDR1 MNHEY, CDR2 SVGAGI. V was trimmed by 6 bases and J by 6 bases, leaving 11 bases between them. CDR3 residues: CASRPTGAEAFF. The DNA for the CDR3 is TGTGCCAGCAGACCGACAGGAGCTGAAGCTTTCTTT.

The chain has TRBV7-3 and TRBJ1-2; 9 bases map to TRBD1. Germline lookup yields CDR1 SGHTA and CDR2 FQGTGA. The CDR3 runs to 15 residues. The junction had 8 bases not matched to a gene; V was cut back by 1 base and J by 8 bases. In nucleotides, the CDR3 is TGTGCCAGCAGCTTAATGGCGGGACAGGGTCAGGGCTACACCTTC. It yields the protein CASSLMAGQGQGYTF.